The T cell receptor beta chain under discussion was sequenced for a study of blood T cell repertoires in COVID-19. V lost 0 bases and J 2 bases, leaving 8 bases between the germline ends. Germline lookup yields CDR1 SGHRS and CDR2 YFSETQ. This CDR3 has 14 residues. Data came from immunoSEQ multiplex PCR; TCRdb stores just in-frame clones and leaves some out. The sample yields 65,000 to 85,000 clones, more than 75% seen once. Sequencing was performed on peripheral blood. The J gene is TRBJ2-5, the V gene TRBV5-1; tentatively, D is TRBD1 (6 bases). This sequence was found in a human donor in a cohort sampled during active COVID-19. The CDR3 nucleotides are TGCGCCAGCAGCTTGGCGACAGGACAAGAGACCCAGTACTTC. It specifies CASSLATGQETQYF. Using reference TRBV5-1 and TRBJ2-5 for the parts outside the CDR3, the full variable domain is KAGVTQTPRYLIKTRGQQVTLSCSPISGHRSVSWYQQTPGQGLQFLFEYFSETQRNKGNFPGRFSGRQFSNSRSEMNVSTLELGDSALYLCASSLATGQETQYFGPGTRLLVL.